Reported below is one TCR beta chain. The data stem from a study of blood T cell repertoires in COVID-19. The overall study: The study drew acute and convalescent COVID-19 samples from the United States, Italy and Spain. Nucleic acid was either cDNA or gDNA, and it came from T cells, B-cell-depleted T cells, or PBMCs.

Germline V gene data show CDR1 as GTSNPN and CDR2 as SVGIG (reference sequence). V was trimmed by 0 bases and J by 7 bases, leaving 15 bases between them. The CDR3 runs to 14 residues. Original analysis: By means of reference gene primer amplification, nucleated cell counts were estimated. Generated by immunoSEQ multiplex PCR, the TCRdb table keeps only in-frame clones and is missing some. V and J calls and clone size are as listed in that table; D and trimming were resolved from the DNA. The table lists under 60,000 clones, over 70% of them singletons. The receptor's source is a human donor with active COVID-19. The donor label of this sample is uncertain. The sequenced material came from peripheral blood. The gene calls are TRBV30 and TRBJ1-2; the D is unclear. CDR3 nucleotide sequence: TGTGCCTGGAGTGTACTAGGTGTCGGGTCTGGCTACACCTTC. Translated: CAWSVLGVGSGYTF.